The clone carrying this T cell receptor beta chain was detected a few times. As yet, its antigen is unknown. The authors reverse transcribed all of the isolated RNA, so sequencing captured expressed TCRB transcripts. Naive, central memory and regulatory T cell samples yielded about 3.57 million reads on average. Only in-frame clones appear in the TCRdb table, and some are missing; sequencing was by immunoSEQ multiplex PCR. The repertoire holds roughly 340,000 clones, approximately 13% seen once, with 0.015% in the top ten. This record comes from a study of beta chain features in type 1 diabetes. General observations from the study: When VDJ junctions were examined, type 1 diabetes patients showed fewer insertions and more deletions. For Type 1 diabetes patients, all four CD4+ subsets carried TCRB CDR3s that were moderately but significantly shorter.

Populations obtained by sorting all exceeded 95% purity. CDR1 is KGHSH and CDR2 is LQKENI in the germline V gene. The CDR3 covers 16 residues. Unmatched junction bases numbered 8, after V lost 1 base and J lost 4 bases. Sequencing was performed on naive CD4+ T cells from blood. The rearrangement joins TRBV18 to TRBJ2-7, with 9 nucleotides matching TRBD1. The TCR comes from a woman aged 18-29 years with type 1 diabetes. CDR3 sequence reads: CASSPQTIGTGYEQYF. In DNA form, the CDR3 reads TGTGCCAGCTCACCACAAACAATAGGGACAGGGTACGAGCAGTACTTC.